The 4 T cell receptor beta chains below come from one sample, sequenced in a study of blood T cell repertoires in COVID-19. The data were produced by immunoSEQ multiplex PCR, yet TCRdb's version contains in-frame clones alone and is incomplete. The repertoire holds some 89,000 clones, with approximately 76% as singletons. The sample comprised peripheral blood. Receptors were obtained from a man aged 65-85 years with acute or convalescent COVID-19.

This chain uses TRBV2 with TRBJ2-2, with 11 nucleotides matching TRBD1. This CDR3 spans 16 amino acids. The V segment lost 2 bases and the J segment 6 bases; nucleotides outside the gene matches: 5. In germline, CDR1 is SNHLY, CDR2 FYNNEI. CDR3 DNA sequence: TGTGCCAGCAGTGAAAGGGGACAGGGGGTACCCGGGGAGCTGTTTTTT. The encoded protein is CASSERGQGVPGELFF.

The rearrangement uses TRBV7-6 and TRBJ2-1; 7 bases fit TRBD1. The V segment lost 0 bases and the J segment 0 bases; nucleotides outside the gene matches: 5. Germline lookup yields CDR1 SGHVS and CDR2 FNYEAQ. CDR3 length: 17 amino acids. The CDR3 region has the DNA TGTGCCAGCAGCTTAGCCCCGGGACAGTTCTCCTACAATGAGCAGTTCTTC. Translating it yields CASSLAPGQFSYNEQFF. The full variable domain, with the rest looked up from reference TRBV7-6 and TRBJ2-1, is GAGVSQSPRYKVTKRGQDVALRCDPISGHVSLYWYRQALGQGPEFLTYFNYEAQQDKSGLPNDRFSAERPEGSISTLTIQRTEQRDSAMYRCASSLAPGQFSYNEQFFGPGTRLTVL.

The chain joins TRBV29-1 to TRBJ2-2; 7 nucleotides line up with TRBD2. This CDR3 is 21 amino acids long. Per the germline V gene, CDR1 is SQVTM and CDR2 is ANQGSEA. V dropped 4 bases and J dropped 3; count of bases not matched to a gene: 26. CDR3 DNA: TGCAGCGTTGCCTTCCGACATGGAGACAGCCCCGCCCGGGGGGACACCGGGGAGCTGTTTTTT. This gives the protein CSVAFRHGDSPARGDTGELFF.

The rearrangement links TRBV7-8 to TRBJ1-1; D uncertain. The CDR3 has 14 amino acids. V was pared by 0 bases and J by 7 bases, with 12 bases between. CDR1 is SGHVS and CDR2 is FQNEAQ in the germline V gene. CDR3 DNA sequence: TGTGCCAGCAGCTTAGCAAGTTTCGGGGTTGAAGCTTTCTTT. Encoded protein: CASSLASFGVEAFF.